The text below deals with one T cell receptor beta chain. Antigen: not known. The primer mix had 60 Vbeta and 13 Jbeta primers. This table comes from immunoSEQ multiplex PCR, and its TCRdb copy is limited to in-frame clones, with some not included. In the table there are under 200,000 clones, approximately 79% of which are singletons. This sample is part of a study of cytomegalovirus exposure and HLA in healthy donors. Study results and caveats: More clonal expansion characterized HLA-associated TCR beta chains than equally common others in a later analysis. When presence/absence was analysed, sequencing depth was taken to be roughly uniform across donors. In an earlier analysis, productive rearrangement rates for most beta V segments clustered near 87% or 30%. Later analysis associated a missense DCLRE1C variant with TCR beta V- and J-gene trimming.

The clonotype originates from a woman in her thirties or forties in good health and CMV-seronegative. The sample was PBMCs.

The CDR3 nucleotides are TGTGCCAGTAGGGGACTAGCTAACAATGAGCAGTTCTTC. As protein: CASRGLANNEQFF. The chain couples TRBV19 to TRBJ2-1, with 9 bases lining up with TRBD2. Germline values: CDR1 LNHDA, CDR2 SQIVND (reference sequence). CDR3 size: 13 residues. Trimming at V came to 6 bases and at J to 5 bases, leaving 2 bases not matched to a gene.